This T cell receptor beta chain derives from a study of metastatic and nonmetastatic thyroid tumors. TCRdb re-processed the PCR reads through MiXCR. The sample holds some 22,000 clones; roughly a quarter are singletons and the top ten take 12%. Thyroid surgery was performed in patients who had received no treatment beforehand. This clone was observed at least ten times. The CDR3 runs to 13 residues. V was cut by 3 bases and J by 4 bases, with 9 bases left in between. CDR1 and CDR2 (germline): MDHEN, SYDVKM. This TCR was recovered from a male donor with papillary thyroid cancer or a benign thyroid nodule (not recorded which). Some clones in this sample may be carry-over from other donors' samples. Sequencing was performed on tumor tissue. The gene calls are TRBV28 and TRBJ1-2; D unresolved. The CDR3 reads CASSFARGYGYTF. CDR3 sequence (DNA): TGTGCCAGCAGTTTTGCCCGGGGCTATGGCTACACCTTC.